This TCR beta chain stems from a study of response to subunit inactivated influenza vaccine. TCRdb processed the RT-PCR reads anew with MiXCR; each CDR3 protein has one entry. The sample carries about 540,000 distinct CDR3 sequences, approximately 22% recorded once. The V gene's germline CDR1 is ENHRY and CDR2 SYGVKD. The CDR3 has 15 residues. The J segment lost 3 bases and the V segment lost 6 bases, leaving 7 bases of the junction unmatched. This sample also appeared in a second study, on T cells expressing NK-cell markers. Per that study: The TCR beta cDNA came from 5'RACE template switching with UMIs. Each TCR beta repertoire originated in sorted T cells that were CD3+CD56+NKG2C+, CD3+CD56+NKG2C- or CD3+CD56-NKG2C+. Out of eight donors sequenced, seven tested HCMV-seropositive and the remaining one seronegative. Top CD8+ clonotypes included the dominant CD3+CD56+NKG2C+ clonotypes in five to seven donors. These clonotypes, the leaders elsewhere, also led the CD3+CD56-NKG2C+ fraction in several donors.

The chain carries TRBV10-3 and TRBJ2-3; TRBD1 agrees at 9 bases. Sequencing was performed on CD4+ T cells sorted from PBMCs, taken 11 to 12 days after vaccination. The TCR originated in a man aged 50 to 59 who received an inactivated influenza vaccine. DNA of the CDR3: TGTGCCATCAGCGAAACAGGGGGCGCAACAGATACGCAGTATTTT. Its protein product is CAISETGGATDTQYF.